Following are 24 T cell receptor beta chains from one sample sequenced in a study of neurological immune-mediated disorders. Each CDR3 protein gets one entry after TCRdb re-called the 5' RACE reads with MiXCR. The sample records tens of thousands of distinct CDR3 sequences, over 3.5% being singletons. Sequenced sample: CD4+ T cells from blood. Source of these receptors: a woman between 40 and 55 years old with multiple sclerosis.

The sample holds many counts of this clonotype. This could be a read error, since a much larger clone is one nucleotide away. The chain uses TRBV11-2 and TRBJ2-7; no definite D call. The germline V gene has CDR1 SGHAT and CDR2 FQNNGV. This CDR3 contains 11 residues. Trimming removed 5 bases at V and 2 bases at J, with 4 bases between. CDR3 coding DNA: TGTGCCAGCAGCCGAGCCTACGAGCAGTACTTC. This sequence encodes CASSRAYEQYF.

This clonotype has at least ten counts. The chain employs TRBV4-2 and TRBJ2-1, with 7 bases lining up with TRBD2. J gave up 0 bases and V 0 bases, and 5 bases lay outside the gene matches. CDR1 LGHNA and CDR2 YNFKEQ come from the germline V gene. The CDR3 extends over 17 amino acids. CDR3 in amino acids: CASSQEPAGSSYNEQFF. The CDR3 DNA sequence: TGTGCCAGCAGCCAAGAGCCAGCGGGGAGCTCCTACAATGAGCAGTTCTTC.

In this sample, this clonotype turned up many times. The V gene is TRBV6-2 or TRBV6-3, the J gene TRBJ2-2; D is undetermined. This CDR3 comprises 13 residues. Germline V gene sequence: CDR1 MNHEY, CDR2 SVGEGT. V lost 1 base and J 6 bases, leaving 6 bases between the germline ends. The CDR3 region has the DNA TGTGCCAGCAGTTACTGGGGTTCCGGGGAGCTGTTTTTT. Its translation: CASSYWGSGELFF.

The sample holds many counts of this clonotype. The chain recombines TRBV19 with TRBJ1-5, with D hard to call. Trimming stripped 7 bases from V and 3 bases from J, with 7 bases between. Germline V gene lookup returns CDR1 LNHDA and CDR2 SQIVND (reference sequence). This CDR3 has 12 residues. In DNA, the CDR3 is TGTGCCAGTAACAGATTCAATCAGCCCCAGCATTTT. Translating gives CASNRFNQPQHF.

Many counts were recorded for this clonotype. The CDR3 DNA is TGTGCCAGCAGCTTAGCTGGGGGCAGAGGTACGCAGTATTTT. This translates into CASSLAGGRGTQYF. V is TRBV11-3 and J is TRBJ2-3; tentatively, D is TRBD1 (6 bases). Per germline, CDR1 SGHNT and CDR2 YENEEA. This CDR3 region has 14 residues. V lost 1 base and J 8 bases, leaving 13 bases between the germline ends.

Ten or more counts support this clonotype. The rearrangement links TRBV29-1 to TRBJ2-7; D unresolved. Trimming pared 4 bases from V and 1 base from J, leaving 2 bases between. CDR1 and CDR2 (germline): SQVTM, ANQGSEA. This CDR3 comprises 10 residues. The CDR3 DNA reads TGCAGCGTTGGATCCTACGAGCAGTACTTC. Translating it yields CSVGSYEQYF.

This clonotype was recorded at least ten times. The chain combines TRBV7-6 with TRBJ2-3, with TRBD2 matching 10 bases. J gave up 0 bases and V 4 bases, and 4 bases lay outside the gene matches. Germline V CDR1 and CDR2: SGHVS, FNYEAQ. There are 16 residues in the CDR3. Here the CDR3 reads CASSSPTSGSTDTQYF. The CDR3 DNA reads TGTGCCAGCAGCTCCCCGACTAGCGGGAGCACAGATACGCAGTATTTT.

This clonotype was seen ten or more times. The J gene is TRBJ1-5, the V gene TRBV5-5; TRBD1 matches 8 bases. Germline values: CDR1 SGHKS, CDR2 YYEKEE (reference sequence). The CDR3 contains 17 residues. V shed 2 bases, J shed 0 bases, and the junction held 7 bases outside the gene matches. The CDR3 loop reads CASSFGTGHYSNQPQHF. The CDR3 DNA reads TGTGCCAGCAGCTTCGGGACAGGCCATTATAGCAATCAGCCCCAGCATTTT.

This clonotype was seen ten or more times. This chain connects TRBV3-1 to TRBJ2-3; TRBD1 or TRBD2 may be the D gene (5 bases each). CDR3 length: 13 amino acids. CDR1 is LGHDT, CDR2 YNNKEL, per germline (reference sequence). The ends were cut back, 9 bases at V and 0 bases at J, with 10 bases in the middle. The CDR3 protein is CASRDRSTDTQYF. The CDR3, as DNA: TGTGCCAGTAGGGACCGAAGCACAGATACGCAGTATTTT.

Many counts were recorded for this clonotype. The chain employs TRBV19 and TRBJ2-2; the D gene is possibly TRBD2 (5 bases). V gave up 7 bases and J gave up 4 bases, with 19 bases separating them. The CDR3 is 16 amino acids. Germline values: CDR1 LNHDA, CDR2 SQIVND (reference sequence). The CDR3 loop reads CASITSDLAGTGELFF. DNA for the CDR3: TGTGCCAGTATCACCTCGGATCTAGCAGGCACCGGGGAGCTGTTTTTT.

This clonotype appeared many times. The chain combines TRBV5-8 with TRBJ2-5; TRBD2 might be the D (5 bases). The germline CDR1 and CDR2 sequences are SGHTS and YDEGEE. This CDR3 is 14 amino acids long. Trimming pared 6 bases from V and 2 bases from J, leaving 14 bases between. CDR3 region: CASNIGERQETQYF. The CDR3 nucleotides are TGTGCCAGCAACATCGGGGAGCGGCAAGAGACCCAGTACTTC.

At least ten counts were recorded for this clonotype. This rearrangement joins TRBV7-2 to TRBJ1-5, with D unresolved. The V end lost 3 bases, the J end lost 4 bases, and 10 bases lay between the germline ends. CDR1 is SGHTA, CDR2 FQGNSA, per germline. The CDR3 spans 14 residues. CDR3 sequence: CASSFYPGNQPQHF. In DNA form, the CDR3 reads TGTGCCAGCAGCTTTTATCCGGGGAATCAGCCCCAGCATTTT. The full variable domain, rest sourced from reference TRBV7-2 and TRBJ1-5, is GAGVSQSPSNKVTEKGKDVELRCDPISGHTALYWYRQSLGQGLEFLIYFQGNSAPDKSGLPSDRFSAERTGGSVSTLTIQRTQQEDSAVYLCASSFYPGNQPQHFGDGTRLSIL.

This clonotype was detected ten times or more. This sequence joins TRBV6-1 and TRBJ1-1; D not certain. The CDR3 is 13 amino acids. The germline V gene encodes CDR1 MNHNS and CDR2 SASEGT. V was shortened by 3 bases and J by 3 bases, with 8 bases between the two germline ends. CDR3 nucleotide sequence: TGTGCCAGCAGTGATGGGTTATACACTGAAGCTTTCTTT. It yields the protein CASSDGLYTEAFF.

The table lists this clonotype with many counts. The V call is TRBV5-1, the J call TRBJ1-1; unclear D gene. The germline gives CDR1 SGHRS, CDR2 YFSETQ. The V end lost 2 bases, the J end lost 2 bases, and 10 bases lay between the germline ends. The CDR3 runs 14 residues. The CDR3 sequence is CASSLRPDNTEAFF. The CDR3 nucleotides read TGCGCCAGCAGCTTAAGACCTGATAACACTGAAGCTTTCTTT. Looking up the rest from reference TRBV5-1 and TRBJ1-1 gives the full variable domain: KAGVTQTPRYLIKTRGQQVTLSCSPISGHRSVSWYQQTPGQGLQFLFEYFSETQRNKGNFPGRFSGRQFSNSRSEMNVSTLELGDSALYLCASSLRPDNTEAFFGQGTRLTVV.

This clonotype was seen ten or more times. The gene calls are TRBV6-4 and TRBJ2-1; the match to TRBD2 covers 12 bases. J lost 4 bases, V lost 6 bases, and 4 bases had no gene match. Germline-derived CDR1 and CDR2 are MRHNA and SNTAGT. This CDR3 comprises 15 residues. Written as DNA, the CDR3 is TGTGCCAGCAGCACGACTAGCGGGGGTTACAATGAGCAGTTCTTC. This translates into CASSTTSGGYNEQFF.

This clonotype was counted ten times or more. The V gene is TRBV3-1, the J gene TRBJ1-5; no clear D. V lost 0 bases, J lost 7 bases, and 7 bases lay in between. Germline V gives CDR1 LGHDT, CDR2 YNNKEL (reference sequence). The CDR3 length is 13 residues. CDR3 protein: CASSQDLGQPQHF. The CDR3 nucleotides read TGTGCCAGCAGCCAAGATCTTGGACAGCCCCAGCATTTT. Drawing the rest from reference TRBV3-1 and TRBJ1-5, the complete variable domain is DTAVSQTPKYLVTQMGNDKSIKCEQNLGHDTMYWYKQDSKKFLKIMFSYNNKELIINETVPNRFSPKSPDKAHLNLHINSLELGDSAVYFCASSQDLGQPQHFGDGTRLSIL.

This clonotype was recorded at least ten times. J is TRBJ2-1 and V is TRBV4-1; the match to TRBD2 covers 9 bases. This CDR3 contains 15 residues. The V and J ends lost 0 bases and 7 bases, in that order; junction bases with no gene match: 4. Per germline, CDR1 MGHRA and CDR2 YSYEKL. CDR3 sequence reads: CASSQERGGLNEQFF. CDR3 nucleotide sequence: TGCGCCAGCAGCCAAGAGCGGGGGGGATTGAATGAGCAGTTCTTC.

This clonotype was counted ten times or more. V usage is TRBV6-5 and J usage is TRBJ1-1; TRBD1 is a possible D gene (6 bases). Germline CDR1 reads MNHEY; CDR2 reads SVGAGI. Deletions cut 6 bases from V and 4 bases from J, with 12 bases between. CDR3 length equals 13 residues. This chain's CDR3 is CASRLDSSTEAFF. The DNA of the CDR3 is TGTGCCAGCAGGTTGGACAGTTCCACTGAAGCTTTCTTT.

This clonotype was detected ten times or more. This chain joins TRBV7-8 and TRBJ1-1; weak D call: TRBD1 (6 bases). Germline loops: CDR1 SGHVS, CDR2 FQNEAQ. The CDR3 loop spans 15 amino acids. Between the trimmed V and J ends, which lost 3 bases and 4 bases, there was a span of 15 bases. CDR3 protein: CASSLGAGGLTEAFF. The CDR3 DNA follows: TGTGCCAGCAGCTTGGGGGCTGGAGGTCTCACTGAAGCTTTCTTT.

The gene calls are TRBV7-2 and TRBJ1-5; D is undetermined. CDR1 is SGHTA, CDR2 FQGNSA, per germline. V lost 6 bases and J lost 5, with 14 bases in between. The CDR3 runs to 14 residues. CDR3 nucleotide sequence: TGTGCCAGCAGGAGTACAAATGCAGATCAGCCCCAGCATTTT. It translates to CASRSTNADQPQHF.

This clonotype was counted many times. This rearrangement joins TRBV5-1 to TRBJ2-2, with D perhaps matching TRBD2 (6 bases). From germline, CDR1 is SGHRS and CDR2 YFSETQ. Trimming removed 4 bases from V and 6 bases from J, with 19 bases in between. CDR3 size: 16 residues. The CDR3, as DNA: TGCGCCAGCAGCCCCCAACTAGCTCTGTACCCCGGGGAGCTGTTTTTT. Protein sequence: CASSPQLALYPGELFF.

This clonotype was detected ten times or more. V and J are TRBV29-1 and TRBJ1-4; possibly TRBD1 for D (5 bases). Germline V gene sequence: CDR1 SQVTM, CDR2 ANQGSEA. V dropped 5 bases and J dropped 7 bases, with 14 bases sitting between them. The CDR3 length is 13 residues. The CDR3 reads CSVRGGVTEKLFF. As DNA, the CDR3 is TGCAGCGTTAGGGGAGGGGTGACTGAAAAACTGTTTTTT.

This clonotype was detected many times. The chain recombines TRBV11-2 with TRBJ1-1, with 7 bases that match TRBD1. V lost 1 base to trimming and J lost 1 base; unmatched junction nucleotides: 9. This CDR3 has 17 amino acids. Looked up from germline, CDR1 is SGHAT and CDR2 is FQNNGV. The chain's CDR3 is CASSLGVGTVWNTEAFF. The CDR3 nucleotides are TGTGCCAGCAGCTTAGGAGTTGGGACAGTCTGGAACACTGAAGCTTTCTTT.

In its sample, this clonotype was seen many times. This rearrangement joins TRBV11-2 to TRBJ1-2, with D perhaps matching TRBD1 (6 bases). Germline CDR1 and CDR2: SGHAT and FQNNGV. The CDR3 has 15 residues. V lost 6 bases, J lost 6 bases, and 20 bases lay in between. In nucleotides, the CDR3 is TGTGCCAGCAGTTACAGCACTACAGGGTGGAATGGCTACACCTTC. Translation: CASSYSTTGWNGYTF.